A selection of T cell receptor beta chains follows, all from one sample in a study of blood T cell repertoires in COVID-19. TCRdb's table, derived via immunoSEQ multiplex PCR, lists solely in-frame clones and lacks some. The table records roughly 500,000 clones, around 89% of them present only once. The sample consisted of PBMCs or T cells enriched from blood (not recorded which). Receptor source: a woman in her thirties or forties who had recovered from COVID-19. The CDR3 runs from the conserved cysteine through the conserved F or W. A D gene is named only where the DNA matches it firmly. Clone size appears in some rows only: once, few, many, or a class for an expanded clone.

TRBV6-2/TRBV6-3	-	-	TRBJ2-7	CASSYSRDTQTYEQYF	TGTGCCAGCAGTTACAGTCGGGACACTCAGACCTACGAGCAGTACTTC
TRBV5-6	once	-	TRBJ2-7	CASSADTIYEQYF	TGTGCCAGCAGCGCAGACACCATCTACGAGCAGTACTTC
TRBV15	-	TRBD1	TRBJ1-2	CATSRDNDRGLTWRGYTF	TGTGCCACCAGCAGAGATAACGACAGGGGGCTCACGTGGCGCGGCTACACCTTC
TRBV5-1	once	-	TRBJ1-2	CASSLEGTRNYGYTF	TGCGCCAGCAGCTTGGAGGGGACACGTAACTATGGCTACACCTTC
TRBV14	-	TRBD1	TRBJ2-3	CASSQAGGQVTDTQYF	TGTGCCAGCAGCCAAGCTGGGGGACAGGTCACAGATACGCAGTATTTT
TRBV19	-	-	TRBJ2-1	CASSSWGVNEQFF	TGTGCCAGTAGCTCCTGGGGAGTCAATGAGCAGTTCTTC
TRBV7-9	-	-	TRBJ1-2	CASTPARRDGYTF	TGTGCCAGCACCCCCGCCCGGCGGGATGGCTACACCTTC
TRBV18	-	-	TRBJ1-3	CASSPPSGRSSGNTIYF	TGTGCCAGCTCACCACCGAGCGGCAGGAGCTCTGGAAACACCATATATTTT
TRBV5-8	-	-	TRBJ2-2	CASSLGLPGELFF	TGTGCCAGCAGCTTGGGACTACCGGGGGAGCTGTTTTTT
TRBV19	-	TRBD1	TRBJ1-2	CASSAVNRGRSYGYTF	TGTGCCAGTAGTGCTGTCAACAGGGGGCGCAGCTATGGCTACACCTTC
TRBV12-3/TRBV12-4	-	-	TRBJ1-4	CASSLSGQGKLFF	TGTGCCAGCAGTTTGTCGGGACAAGGGAAACTGTTTTTT
TRBV15	-	-	TRBJ2-3	CATSTEPRKSGTQYF	TGTGCCACCAGCACCGAACCTCGAAAATCGGGTACGCAGTATTTT
TRBV7-6	-	-	TRBJ2-5	CASSARGLFVGETQYF	TGTGCCAGCAGCGCACGCGGACTCTTTGTCGGGGAGACCCAGTACTTC
TRBV4-3	-	-	TRBJ1-4	CASSQESHNEKLFF	TGCGCCAGCAGCCAAGAGTCACATAATGAAAAACTGTTTTTT
TRBV5-6	-	TRBD1	TRBJ1-2	CASSPDREPGYTF	TGTGCCAGCAGCCCCGACAGGGAGCCTGGCTACACCTTC
TRBV5-1	-	-	TRBJ1-3	CASKQGAGNTIYF	TGCGCCAGCAAGCAGGGTGCTGGAAACACCATATATTTT
TRBV5-1	many	-	TRBJ1-1	CASSYGQSEAFF	TGCGCCAGCAGTTATGGACAGTCTGAAGCTTTCTTT
TRBV7-2	-	-	TRBJ1-1	CASSLEISIGGAFF	TGTGCCAGCAGCTTAGAAATTAGTATCGGGGGAGCTTTCTTT
TRBV24-1	-	TRBD1	TRBJ2-1	CATSDADRGTYNEQFF	TGTGCCACCAGTGATGCTGACAGGGGAACCTACAATGAGCAGTTCTTC
TRBV6-2/TRBV6-3	-	-	TRBJ1-1	CASSSTGRGAEAFF	TGTGCCAGCAGTTCCACAGGGAGAGGAGCTGAAGCTTTCTTT
TRBV5-5	few	TRBD1	TRBJ2-7	CASSGDRGTSYEQYF	TGTGCCAGCAGCGGAGACAGGGGTACTTCCTACGAGCAGTACTTC
TRBV6-5	-	-	TRBJ2-1	CASSPAGYEQFF	TGTGCCAGCAGTCCCGCAGGCTATGAGCAGTTCTTC
TRBV7-2	-	-	TRBJ2-7	CASSLGSRGGYEQYF	TGTGCCAGCAGCTTAGGGTCAAGGGGTGGCTACGAGCAGTACTTC
TRBV11-3	-	-	TRBJ2-1	CASSQGSHSYNEQFF	TGTGCCAGCAGCCAGGGTTCCCACTCCTACAATGAGCAGTTCTTC
TRBV5-4	-	-	TRBJ1-1	CASSLNAGRMNTEAFF	TGTGCCAGCAGCTTAAATGCCGGGAGAATGAACACTGAAGCTTTCTTT
TRBV4-1	-	TRBD2	TRBJ2-1	CASSLSSGRAVYNEQFF	TGCGCCAGCAGCCTTTCTAGCGGGAGGGCGGTCTACAATGAGCAGTTCTTC
TRBV21-1	-	-	TRBJ2-7	CASRIRDRPGYEQYF	TGTGCCAGCAGAATCCGGGACAGGCCTGGTTACGAGCAGTACTTC
TRBV6-2/TRBV6-3	-	-	TRBJ2-7	CASSQTYEQYF	TGTGCCAGCAGTCAGACCTACGAGCAGTACTTC
TRBV30	-	-	TRBJ1-1	CAWRSGNTEAFF	TGTGCCTGGAGGTCAGGGAACACTGAAGCTTTCTTT
TRBV10-2	-	-	TRBJ1-5	CASSELHGGDNQPQHF	TGCGCCAGCAGTGAGTTGCACGGAGGGGATAATCAGCCCCAGCATTTT
TRBV27	once	-	TRBJ1-5	CASSLYRGGQPQHF	TGTGCCAGCAGTTTATATAGGGGAGGTCAGCCCCAGCATTTT
TRBV5-1	-	-	TRBJ1-1	CASSLVAIMGLSTEAFF	TGCGCCAGCAGCTTGGTTGCGATAATGGGCCTTAGCACTGAAGCTTTCTTT
TRBV5-4	-	-	TRBJ2-5	CASSLGLQETQYF	TGTGCCAGCAGCCTGGGACTGCAAGAGACCCAGTACTTC
TRBV6-1	-	-	TRBJ2-7	CASSDRGVKSSYEQYF	TGTGCCAGCAGTGACCGCGGGGTTAAGAGCTCCTACGAGCAGTACTTC
TRBV4-3	-	-	TRBJ1-3	CASSQDPTVISGNTIYF	TGCGCCAGCAGCCAAGACCCCACAGTTATCTCTGGAAACACCATATATTTT
TRBV19	-	-	TRBJ1-1	CASRRQTNTEAFF	TGTGCCAGCCGCAGGCAGACGAACACTGAAGCTTTCTTT
TRBV4-1	-	-	TRBJ1-2	CASSQGAGYTF	TGCGCCAGCAGCCAAGGCGCTGGCTACACCTTC
TRBV7-2	-	TRBD1	TRBJ1-6	CASSLYPAGTDRNSPLHF	TGTGCCAGCAGCTTATACCCAGCCGGGACAGATAGGAATTCACCCCTCCACTTT
TRBV2	-	-	TRBJ2-5	CASRAGIETQYF	TGTGCCAGCAGGGCAGGCATAGAGACCCAGTACTTC
TRBV7-9	-	-	TRBJ2-5	CASSLGSTEYF	TGTGCCAGCAGCTTAGGCAGTACCGAGTACTTC
TRBV11-3	once	TRBD2	TRBJ2-7	CASSPASGAYEQYF	TGTGCCAGCAGCCCCGCTAGCGGGGCATACGAGCAGTACTTC
TRBV15	once	-	TRBJ2-5	CATSRDFRETQYF	TGTGCCACCAGCAGAGATTTCAGAGAGACCCAGTACTTC